This T cell receptor beta chain was recovered during a study of shared clonotypes between healthy human individuals. General observations from the study: What limited the represented genetic and exposure-history diversity was the small number of donors. Rarefaction curves obtained for sorted subsets showed sequencing incomplete despite large depth.

Using immunoSEQ multiplex PCR, the repertoire was profiled, and TCRdb retains in-frame clones only, with some absent. The sample comprises about 2,100,000 clones, roughly 91% of which are singletons, and 1.5% to 2% rests with the top ten. A note on this clone: Its antigen is unidentified.

The naive CD8 population came from CD45RO-negative cells selected for CCR7, without terminally differentiated effector memory CD45RA+ cells. Germline CDR1 and CDR2: SGHNT and YENEEA. CDR3 length: 13 residues. The V and J ends lost 0 bases and 6 bases respectively, with 6 bases between them. This receptor was taken from a man between 18 and 29 years old in good health. Some clones in this sample may be carry-over from other donors' samples. The genes are TRBV11-3 and TRBJ2-1; D possibly corresponds to TRBD2 (6 bases). Sequenced material: naive CD8+ T cells from PBMCs. CDR3 nucleotides: TGTGCCAGCAGCTTAGATAGCGGCAATGAGCAGTTCTTC. Translated: CASSLDSGNEQFF.